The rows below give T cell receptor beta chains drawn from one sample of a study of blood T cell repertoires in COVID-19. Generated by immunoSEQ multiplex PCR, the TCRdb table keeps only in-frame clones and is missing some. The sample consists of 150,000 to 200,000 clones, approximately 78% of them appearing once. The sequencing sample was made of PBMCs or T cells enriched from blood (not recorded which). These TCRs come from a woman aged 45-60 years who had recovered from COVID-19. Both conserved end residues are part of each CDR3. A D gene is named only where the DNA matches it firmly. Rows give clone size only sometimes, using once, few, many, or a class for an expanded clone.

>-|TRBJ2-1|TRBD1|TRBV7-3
TGTGCCAGCAGCTTAGGGGACAGGGATTCTCCTGAGCAGTTCTTC
CASSLGDRDSPEQFF
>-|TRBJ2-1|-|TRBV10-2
TGCGCCAGCAGTGAGCGCAATGAGCAGTTCTTC
CASSERNEQFF
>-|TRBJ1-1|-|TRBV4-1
TGCGCCAGCAGCCAACAGGGGCTCCAAAGGTACACTGAAGCTTTCTTT
CASSQQGLQRYTEAFF
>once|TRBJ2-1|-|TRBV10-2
TGCGCCAGCACCGAGGGTCTTCTAAATTTTCAGTTCTTC
CASTEGLLNFQFF
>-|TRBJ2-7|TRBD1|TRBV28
TGTGCCAGCAGGGGGGGGACAGGGGGCGATTACGAGCAGTACTTC
CASRGGTGGDYEQYF
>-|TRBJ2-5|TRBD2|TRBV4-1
TGCGCCAGCAGCCAAGATACTAGCGGGAGGGCCCAAGAGACCCAGTACTTC
CASSQDTSGRAQETQYF
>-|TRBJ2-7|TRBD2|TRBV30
TGTGCCTGGAGCGCAACATTTCGGACTAGCGTCTACTTC
CAWSATFRTSVYF
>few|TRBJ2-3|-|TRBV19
TGTGCCACCACGGTCGGCGGGGTCGGCACAGATACGCAGTATTTT
CATTVGGVGTDTQYF
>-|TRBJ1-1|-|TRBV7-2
TGTGCCAGCAGCTCCCGACAGAACCGCGAAGCTTTCTTT
CASSSRQNREAFF
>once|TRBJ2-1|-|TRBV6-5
TGTGCCAGCAGTTACGCCAGGGGCCCTTACAATGAGCAGTTCTTC
CASSYARGPYNEQFF
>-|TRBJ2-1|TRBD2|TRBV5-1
TGCGCCAGCTACGAGACTAGCGGGAGAAATGAGCAGTTCTTC
CASYETSGRNEQFF
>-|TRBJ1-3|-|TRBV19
TGTGCCAGTAGAGGGGCGGGGAGCTCTGGAAACACCATATATTTT
CASRGAGSSGNTIYF
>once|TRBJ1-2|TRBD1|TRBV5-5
TGTGCCAGCAGGGAGGGGGCTCTAGGGTATGGCTACACCTTC
CASREGALGYGYTF
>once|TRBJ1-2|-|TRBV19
TGTGCCAGTAGTATAAAGGCAGGGCCAAACTATGGCTACACCTTC
CASSIKAGPNYGYTF
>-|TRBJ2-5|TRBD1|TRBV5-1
TGCGCCAGCAGCGTGACAGGGATGGTAGAGACCCAGTACTTC
CASSVTGMVETQYF
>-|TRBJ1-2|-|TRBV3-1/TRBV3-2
TGTGCCAGCAGCCAAGTCTCTCGTGACAGAACTAACTATGGCTACACCTTC
CASSQVSRDRTNYGYTF
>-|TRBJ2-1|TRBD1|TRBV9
TGTGCCAGCAGTCCGGGACAGGGGGCCCATGAGCAGTTCTTC
CASSPGQGAHEQFF
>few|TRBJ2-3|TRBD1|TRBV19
TGTGCCAGTAGCATTGACAGGGTCCAAAATACGCAGTATTTT
CASSIDRVQNTQYF
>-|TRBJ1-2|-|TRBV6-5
TGTGCCAGCAGATACGATTTGGGACAAATCTATGGCTACACCTTC
CASRYDLGQIYGYTF
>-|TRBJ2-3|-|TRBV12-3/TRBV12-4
TGTGCCAGCGCCGGGGAGGCAGATACGCAGTATTTT
CASAGEADTQYF
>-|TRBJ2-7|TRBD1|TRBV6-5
TGTGCCAGCAGTTACTCGGGACAGGGACCCTACGAGCAGTACTTC
CASSYSGQGPYEQYF
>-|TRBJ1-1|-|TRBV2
TGTGCCAGCAGTGAAAGACAGGACAGGAACACTGAAGCTTTCTTT
CASSERQDRNTEAFF
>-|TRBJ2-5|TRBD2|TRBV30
TGTGCCTGGCGGACTAGCGGGAGTGGTACCCAGTACTTC
CAWRTSGSGTQYF
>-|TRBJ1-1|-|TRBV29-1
TGCAGCGTTGAAGCCGCTATGAACACTGAAGCTTTCTTT
CSVEAAMNTEAFF
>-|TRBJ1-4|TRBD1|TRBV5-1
TGCGCCAGCAGCGAGGGACAGGGGAGAGAAAAACTGTTTTTT
CASSEGQGREKLFF
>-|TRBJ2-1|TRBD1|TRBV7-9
TGTGCCAGCAGCTTGACAGGGGTTGGCTACAATGAGCAGTTCTTC
CASSLTGVGYNEQFF
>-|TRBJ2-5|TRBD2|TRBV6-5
TGTGCCAGCTTAAGGACTAGCGGGAGTATCGAGACCCAGTACTTC
CASLRTSGSIETQYF
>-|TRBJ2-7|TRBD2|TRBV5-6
TGTGCCAGCATCGGGGTCCTAGCGGGAGAATACGAGCAGTACTTC
CASIGVLAGEYEQYF
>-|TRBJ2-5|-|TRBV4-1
TGCGCCAGCAGCCAAGGACTTACAGAGACCCAGTACTTC
CASSQGLTETQYF
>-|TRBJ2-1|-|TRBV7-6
TGTGCCAGCAGCACCCGACTAGATGGTGAGCAGTTCTTC
CASSTRLDGEQFF
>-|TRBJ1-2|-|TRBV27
TGTGCCAGCAGCTCGGAACCTGCAGCGGGCCCCCTCTATGGCTACACCTTC
CASSSEPAAGPLYGYTF
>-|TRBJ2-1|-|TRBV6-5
TGTGCCAGCAGTTTTTTATTTAACAATGAGCAGTTCTTC
CASSFLFNNEQFF
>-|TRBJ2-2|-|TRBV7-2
TGTGCCAGCAGCTTTACGGGTTGGAACGGCGGGGAGCTGTTTTTT
CASSFTGWNGGELFF
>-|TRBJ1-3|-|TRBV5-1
TGCGCCAGCAGCCGGGGGGCCGGGGCTGGAAACACCATATATTTT
CASSRGAGAGNTIYF
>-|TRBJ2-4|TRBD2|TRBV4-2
TGTGCCAGCAGCCAAGAAGGCCTGCCAAGCGGGAGGGCGGAAAACATTCAGTACTTC
CASSQEGLPSGRAENIQYF
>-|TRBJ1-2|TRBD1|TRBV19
TGTGCCAGTAGGCTGACGGGACAGGGAGGCGGCTACACCTTC
CASRLTGQGGGYTF
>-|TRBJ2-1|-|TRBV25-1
TGTGCCAGCAGTGCCGTACTAGGATTTGCTGAGCAGTTCTTC
CASSAVLGFAEQFF
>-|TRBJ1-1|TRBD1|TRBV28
TGTGCCAGCAGAGGCCAGGGGGCAGGCACTGAAGCTTTCTTT
CASRGQGAGTEAFF
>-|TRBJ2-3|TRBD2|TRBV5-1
TGCGCCAGCTTTCTGGGGGGACTAGCGGGAGCAGATACGCAGTATTTT
CASFLGGLAGADTQYF
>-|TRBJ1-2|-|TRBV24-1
TGTGCCACCAGTGTCATGGGGGGGGCTTATGGCTACACCTTC
CATSVMGGAYGYTF
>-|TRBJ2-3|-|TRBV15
TGTGCCACCAGCAGAAGACAGGGCACAGATACGCAGTATTTT
CATSRRQGTDTQYF
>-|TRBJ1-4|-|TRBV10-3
TGTGCCATCAGTGTCGGAGGGAACGATGAAAAACTGTTTTTT
CAISVGGNDEKLFF
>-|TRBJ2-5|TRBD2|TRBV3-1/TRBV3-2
TGTGCCAGCAGCAATTGGACTAGCCTAGAGACCCAGTACTTC
CASSNWTSLETQYF
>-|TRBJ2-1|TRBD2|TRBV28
TGTGCCAGCAGTTTAGCCAAAGCGGGACCCTCCTACAATGAGCAGTTCTTC
CASSLAKAGPSYNEQFF
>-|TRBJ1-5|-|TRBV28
TGTGCCAGCAGTCTTTTGGGGGCGCGAAATCAGCCCCAGCATTTT
CASSLLGARNQPQHF
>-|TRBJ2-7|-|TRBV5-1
TGCGCCAGCAGCTTGAGAGGCAGCGGGCTGACCTACGAGCAGTACTTC
CASSLRGSGLTYEQYF
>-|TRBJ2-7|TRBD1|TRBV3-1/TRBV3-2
TGTGCCAGCAGCCGGGGCGACAGGGAAGGGGCAGGCTACGAGCAGTACTTC
CASSRGDREGAGYEQYF
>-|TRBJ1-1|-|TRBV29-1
TGCAGCGTCTGGAGGGCAGCCAACGTGAACACTGAAGCTTTCTTT
CSVWRAANVNTEAFF
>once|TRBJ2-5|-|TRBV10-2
TGCGCCAGCAGTGAGCAGGGAGAGACCCAGTACTTC
CASSEQGETQYF
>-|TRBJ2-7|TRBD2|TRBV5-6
TGTGCCAGCAGCTCCGGGTGGGGGGGCTACGAGCAGTACTTC
CASSSGWGGYEQYF